The rows below give T cell receptor beta chains drawn from one sample of a study of blood T cell repertoires in COVID-19. The data were produced by immunoSEQ multiplex PCR, yet TCRdb's version contains in-frame clones alone and is incomplete. The table lists about 220,000 clones, 70% to 90% of them singletons. The sequenced material came from peripheral blood. The receptor source for this set is an older woman with COVID-19, enrolled during active disease. Each CDR3 is given with its conserved first and last residue. The order of the fields is V gene, CDR3 length, J gene, D gene, clone size, CDR3 DNA, CDR3 protein. A D gene is named only where the DNA matches it firmly. Clone size appears in some rows only: once, few, many, or a class for an expanded clone.

TRBV10-3	14	TRBJ1-4	NA	NA	TGTGCCATCAGTGAGGGGCAAGGCAATGAAAAACTGTTTTTT	CAISEGQGNEKLFF
TRBV11-3	15	TRBJ1-6	NA	few	TGTGCCAGCAGCTTAGTTTGGCAGATAAATTCACCCCTCCACTTT	CASSLVWQINSPLHF
TRBV6-2/TRBV6-3	13	TRBJ1-1	NA	NA	TGTGCCAGCAGTTCGTCTTCCGACATTCGGGCTTTCTTT	CASSSSSDIRAFF
TRBV3-1/TRBV3-2	15	TRBJ2-1	TRBD2	NA	TGTGCCAGCAGCCAATCAACTAGCGGGGTCAATGAGCAGTTCTTC	CASSQSTSGVNEQFF
TRBV5-1	17	TRBJ1-2	NA	NA	TGCGCCAGCAGCTTGGACCTTATCGGGACATCCAACTATGGCTACACCTTC	CASSLDLIGTSNYGYTF
TRBV6-5	13	TRBJ1-2	NA	few	TGTGCCAGCAGTTACTTCGGGGGGGTCGGCTACACCTTC	CASSYFGGVGYTF
TRBV11-3	13	TRBJ2-1	TRBD2	NA	TGTGCCAGCAGCAGCGGGGGTTACAATGAGCAGTTCTTC	CASSSGGYNEQFF
TRBV11-2	14	TRBJ2-6	NA	NA	TGTGCCAGCAGCTTAGTTCAAGTCAGTTCCGTCCTGACTTTC	CASSLVQVSSVLTF
TRBV7-2	16	TRBJ2-2	TRBD1	NA	TGTGCCAGCAGCCTACCGACAGGGACCATAACCGGGGAGCTGTTTTTT	CASSLPTGTITGELFF
TRBV19	14	TRBJ1-2	NA	NA	TGTGCCAGTAGTGCCGGACAGCAAGGCTATGGCTACACCTTC	CASSAGQQGYGYTF
TRBV7-3	14	TRBJ1-3	TRBD1	few	TGTGCCAGCAGCAGGACAGGGCCTCAAGACACCATATATTTT	CASSRTGPQDTIYF
TRBV7-9	15	TRBJ2-7	TRBD1	few	TGTGCCACCGATCACAGGGGGCGCGGTTTGTCCGAGCAGTACTTC	CATDHRGRGLSEQYF
TRBV15	15	TRBJ2-2	TRBD2	NA	TGTGCCACCAGCAGAGATTTGGGGGGGTCGAGGGAGCTGTTTTTT	CATSRDLGGSRELFF
TRBV2	15	TRBJ2-1	NA	NA	TGTGCCAGCAGCATATCCTCCGGGACCTACAATGAGCAGTTCTTC	CASSISSGTYNEQFF
TRBV27	17	TRBJ2-7	TRBD1	once	TGTGCCAGCAGAAGGACAGGGGGCACTTTAAGCTCCTACGAGCAGTACTTC	CASRRTGGTLSSYEQYF
TRBV7-9	13	TRBJ1-1	NA	NA	TGTGCCAGCAGCTTAGCAGGGGTCATTGAAGCTTTCTTT	CASSLAGVIEAFF
TRBV6-5	15	TRBJ1-1	NA	NA	TGTGCCAGCAGGAGGCCGTCAACTATGAACACTGAAGCTTTCTTT	CASRRPSTMNTEAFF
TRBV5-4	15	TRBJ2-1	TRBD1	NA	TGTGCCAGCAGCTCTCCCGGGACAGGGTACAATGAGCAGTTCTTC	CASSSPGTGYNEQFF
TRBV3-1/TRBV3-2	16	TRBJ1-5	NA	NA	TGTGCCAGCAGTCAAGGATTTGAGGTTAGCAATCAGCCCCAGCATTTT	CASSQGFEVSNQPQHF
TRBV9	16	TRBJ1-5	TRBD1	NA	TGTGCCAGCAGCGTGGGACAGGGACATTTCAATCAGCCCCAGCATTTT	CASSVGQGHFNQPQHF
TRBV15	15	TRBJ2-1	TRBD2	NA	TGTGCCACCAGCAGAGTCGTCGGGAGGGGCTATGAGCAGTTCTTC	CATSRVVGRGYEQFF
TRBV7-2	14	TRBJ2-2	NA	few	TGTGCCAGCAGCCGGAAACTAGAAACCGGGGAGCTGTTTTTT	CASSRKLETGELFF
TRBV4-2	17	TRBJ2-3	TRBD2	many	TGTGCCAGCAGCCAAAGAATACTAGCGGGAGACGCAGATACGCAGTATTTT	CASSQRILAGDADTQYF
TRBV10-3	15	TRBJ1-5	NA	NA	TGTGCCATCAGTGAGGGACGGGGGGCTAATCAGCCCCAGCATTTT	CAISEGRGANQPQHF
TRBV6-2/TRBV6-3	15	TRBJ1-2	TRBD1	NA	TGTGCCAGCAGTCGACCTACAGGGGAATTCTATGGCTACACCTTC	CASSRPTGEFYGYTF